The present entry profiles one T cell receptor (beta chain) with its context. Its antigen is not known. Every donor contributed roughly 10 milliliters of peripheral blood by blood draw. Each sample provided at least 5.5 micrograms of extracted total RNA. This specimen comes from a study of blood T cells in healthy people across ages. The germline CDR1 and CDR2 sequences are SEHNR and FQNEAQ (reference sequence). This CDR3 has 16 amino acids. J gave up 3 bases and V 5 bases, and 12 bases lay outside the gene matches. Study outcomes and limitations: A roughly linear fall in TCR beta diversity per million T cells was seen with increasing age. Investigators viewed diversity estimates from one million T cells as underestimates, the study reported.

Then a second PCR, running roughly 6 to 11 cycles, was carried out with a sample-barcoded 5' primer and a J-beta primer mix. TCRdb reprocessed the 5' RACE reads with MiXCR, giving one entry per CDR3 protein. The sample contains about 1.5 million distinct CDR3 sequences, approximately 42% of which appear only once. The source of this sequence is a woman between 18 and 30 years old in good health. Sequencing input: blood. The V gene is TRBV7-9, the J gene TRBJ2-7, with TRBD2 matching over 8 bases. This CDR3 is CASSRDTSGKYYEQYF. CDR3 nucleotide sequence: TGTGCCAGCAGCCGCGATACTAGCGGAAAATACTACGAGCAGTACTTC.